This T cell receptor beta chain comes out of a study of CD8 T cells in ankylosing spondylitis. CDR1 and CDR2 (germline): MNHEY, SVGEGT. Trimming took off 0 bases at V and 0 bases at J, with 18 bases between the two ends. This CDR3 spans 20 amino acids. The authors made TCR beta libraries by quantitative 5'-RACE with molecular barcodes. TCRdb redid the calling of the 5' RACE reads with MiXCR, one entry per CDR3 protein. Of 400,000 to 450,000 distinct CDR3 sequences in the sample, 15% to 20% were seen once. Study findings and constraints: In ankylosing spondylitis blood, a motif of seven to nine highly homologous TCR beta variants appeared characteristic. Before this, some motif variants had been reported in reactive arthritis synovial fluid and blood. Reportedly, disease-linked clones are significantly enriched in ankylosing spondylitis patients' matched synovial fluid.

In the case of this clonotype: Its cognate antigen is unknown.

Sequenced input: blood, either unsorted or a sorted T cell fraction (not recorded which). This clonotype was obtained from a male donor with ankylosing spondylitis. The chain combines TRBV6-2 or TRBV6-3 with TRBJ2-6, with D perhaps TRBD1 (6 bases). CDR3 nucleotides: TGTGCCAGCAGTTACTCGGCCGGGACACCCGCTTCCTCTGGGGCCAACGTCCTGACTTTC. Amino acids: CASSYSAGTPASSGANVLTF.